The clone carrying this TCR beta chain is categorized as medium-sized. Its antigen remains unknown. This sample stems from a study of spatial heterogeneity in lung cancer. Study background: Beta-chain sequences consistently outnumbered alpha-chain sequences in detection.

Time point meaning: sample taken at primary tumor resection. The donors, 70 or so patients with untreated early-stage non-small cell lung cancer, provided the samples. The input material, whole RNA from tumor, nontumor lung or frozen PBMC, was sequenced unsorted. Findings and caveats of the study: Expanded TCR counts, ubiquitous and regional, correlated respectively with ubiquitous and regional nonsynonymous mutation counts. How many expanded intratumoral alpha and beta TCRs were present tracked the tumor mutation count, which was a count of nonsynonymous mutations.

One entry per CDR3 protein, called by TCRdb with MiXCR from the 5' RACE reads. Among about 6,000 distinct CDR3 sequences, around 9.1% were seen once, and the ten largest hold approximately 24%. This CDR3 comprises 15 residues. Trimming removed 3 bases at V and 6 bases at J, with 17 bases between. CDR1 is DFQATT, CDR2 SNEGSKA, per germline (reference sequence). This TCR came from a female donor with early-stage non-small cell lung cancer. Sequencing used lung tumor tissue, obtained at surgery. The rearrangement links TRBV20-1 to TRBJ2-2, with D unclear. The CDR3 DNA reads TGCAGTGCTAGTCGAGCTGGCCCCCTCGCCGGGGAGCTGTTTTTT. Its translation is CSASRAGPLAGELFF.